This T cell receptor (beta chain) comes out of a study of blood T cell repertoires in COVID-19. Background on the study: COVID-19 samples from acute and convalescent phases originated in the United States, Italy and Spain. T cells, B-cell-depleted T cells, or PBMCs supplied cDNA or gDNA.

TCRdb keeps only in-frame clones here, not all; method: immunoSEQ multiplex PCR. The sample lists some 200,000 clones; roughly four fifths were seen once. The CDR3 contains 13 residues. The trim removed 7 bases at V and 6 bases at J, leaving 8 bases unmatched. Germline lookup yields CDR1 SQVTM and CDR2 ANQGSEA. Sequencing input: peripheral blood. The source is a middle-aged woman with acute or convalescent COVID-19. The rearrangement links TRBV29-1 to TRBJ1-1; TRBD1 aligns across 10 bases. The CDR3 reads CSALGQGRSEAFF. The CDR3 bases are TGCAGCGCCCTGGGACAGGGGAGATCTGAAGCTTTCTTT.